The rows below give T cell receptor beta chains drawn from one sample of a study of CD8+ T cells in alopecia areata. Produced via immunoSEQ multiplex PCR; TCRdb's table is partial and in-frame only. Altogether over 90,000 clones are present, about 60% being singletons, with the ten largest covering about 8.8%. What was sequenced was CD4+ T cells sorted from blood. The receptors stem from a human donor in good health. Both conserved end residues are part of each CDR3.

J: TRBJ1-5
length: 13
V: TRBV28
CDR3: CASSLSDNQPQHF

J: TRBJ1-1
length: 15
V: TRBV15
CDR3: CATSSPRASNTEAFF

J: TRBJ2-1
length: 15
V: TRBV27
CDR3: CASSSPLSSYNEQFF

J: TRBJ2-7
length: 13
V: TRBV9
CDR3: CASSVGATNEQYF

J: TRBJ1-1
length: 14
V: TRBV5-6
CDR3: CASSSPLRNTEAFF

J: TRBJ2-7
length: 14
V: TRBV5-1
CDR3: CASSASGDQYEQYF

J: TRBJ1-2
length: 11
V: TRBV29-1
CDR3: CSDSKGYGYTF

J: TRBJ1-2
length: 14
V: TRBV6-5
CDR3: CASSYSTANYGYTF

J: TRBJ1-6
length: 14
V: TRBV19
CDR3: CASRTGTLNSPLHF

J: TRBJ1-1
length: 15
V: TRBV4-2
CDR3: CASSQDNRAGTEAFF

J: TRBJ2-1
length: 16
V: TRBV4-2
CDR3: CASSQDWTSGSGEQFF

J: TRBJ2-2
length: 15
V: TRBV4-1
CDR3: CASSQAGAGTGELFF

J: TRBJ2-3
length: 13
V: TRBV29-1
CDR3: CSVGQGSADTQYF

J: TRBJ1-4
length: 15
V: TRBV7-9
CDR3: CASSLGIPGEEKLFF

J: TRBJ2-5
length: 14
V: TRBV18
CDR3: CASSGTSGQETQYF

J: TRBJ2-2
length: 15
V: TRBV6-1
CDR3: CASSDRWDNTGELFF

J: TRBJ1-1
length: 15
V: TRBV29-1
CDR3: CSVVRRGVEDTEAFF

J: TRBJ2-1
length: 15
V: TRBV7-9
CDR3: CASSFLRLEPNEQFF

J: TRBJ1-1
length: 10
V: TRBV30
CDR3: CAWRSTEAFF

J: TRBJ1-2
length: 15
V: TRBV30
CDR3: CTWAPGLQSNYGYTF

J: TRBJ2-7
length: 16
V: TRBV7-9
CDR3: CASSLWSGTGGLEQYF

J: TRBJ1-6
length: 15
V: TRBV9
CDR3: CASSRRGVENSPLHF

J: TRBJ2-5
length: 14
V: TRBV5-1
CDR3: CASSLDLPGETQYF

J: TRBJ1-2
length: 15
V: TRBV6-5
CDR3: CASSYLPGGNYGYTF

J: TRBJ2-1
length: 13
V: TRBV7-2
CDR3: CASSLASGSEQFF

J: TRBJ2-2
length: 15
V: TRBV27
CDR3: CASSTRGANTGELFF

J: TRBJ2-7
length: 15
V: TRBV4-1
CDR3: CASSRGAQAAYEQYF

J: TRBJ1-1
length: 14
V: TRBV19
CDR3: CASSIGAMNTEAFF

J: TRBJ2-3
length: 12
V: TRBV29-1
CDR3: CSVWESTDTQYF

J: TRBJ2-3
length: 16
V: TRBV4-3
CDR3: CASSHWTSGNTDTQYF

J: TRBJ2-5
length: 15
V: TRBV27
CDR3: CASGSGTGGRETQYF

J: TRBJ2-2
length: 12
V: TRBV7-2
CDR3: CASSFSPGELFF

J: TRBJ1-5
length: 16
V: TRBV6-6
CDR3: CASSWPQGRGFNPQHF

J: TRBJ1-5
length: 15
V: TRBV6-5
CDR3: CASSYSWGVGQPQHF

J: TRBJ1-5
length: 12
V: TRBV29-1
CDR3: CSVSGPNQPQHF

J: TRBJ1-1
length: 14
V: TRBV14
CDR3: CASSQIGLNTEAFF

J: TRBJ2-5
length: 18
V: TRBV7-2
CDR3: CASSLQPPRLAGRETQYF

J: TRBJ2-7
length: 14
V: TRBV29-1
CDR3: CSVLVGLAAYEQYF

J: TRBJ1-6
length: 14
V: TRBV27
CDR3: CASSLSQGRSPLHF

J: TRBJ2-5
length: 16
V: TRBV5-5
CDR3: CASRRRQGADEKTQYF

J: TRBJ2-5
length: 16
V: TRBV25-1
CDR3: CASSPLASTPLETQYF

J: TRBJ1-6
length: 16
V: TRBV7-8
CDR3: CASSLASASWNSPLHF

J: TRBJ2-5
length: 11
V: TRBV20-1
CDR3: CSAARQETQYF

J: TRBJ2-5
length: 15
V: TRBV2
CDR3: CASSDTGFWLETQYF

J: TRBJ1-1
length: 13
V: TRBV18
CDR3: CASSPQAQAAAFF

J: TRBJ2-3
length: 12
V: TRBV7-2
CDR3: CASSLDSPLQYF

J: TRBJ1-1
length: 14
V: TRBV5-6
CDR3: CASNWRTGPTEAFF

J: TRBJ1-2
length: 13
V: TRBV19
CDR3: CASRQTGTGGYTF

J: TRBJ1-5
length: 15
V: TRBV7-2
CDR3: CASSQGGTGGQPQHF

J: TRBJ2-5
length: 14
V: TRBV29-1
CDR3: CSVEQAGASETQYF

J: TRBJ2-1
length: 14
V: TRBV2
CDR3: CASSEPATSNEQFF

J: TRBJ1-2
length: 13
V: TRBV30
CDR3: CASAPAGGRGYTF

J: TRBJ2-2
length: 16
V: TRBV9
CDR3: CASSRGLAGSGGELFF

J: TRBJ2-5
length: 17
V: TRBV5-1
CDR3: CASSLAGRASAVETQYF

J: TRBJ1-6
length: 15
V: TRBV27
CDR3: CASSLRPAGNSPLHF